This TCR beta chain emerged from a study of T cell responses to AZD1222 COVID-19 vaccine. Measured with immunoSEQ multiplex PCR; TCRdb has only the in-frame clones, and not every one. The data show about 90,000 clones, 88% seen once. Germline values: CDR1 SGHTA, CDR2 FQGTGA. Trimming removed 5 bases from V and 4 bases from J; junction bases left unmatched: 6. The CDR3 covers 15 residues. The clonotype comes from an adult in good health. The specimen comprised peripheral blood, sampled on day 0 of AZD1222 vaccination. V gene TRBV7-3 combines with J gene TRBJ2-2, with 8 bases identical to TRBD1. The CDR3 region has the DNA TGTGCCAGCAGCCGCGGACAGGGTGGCACCGGGGAGCTGTTTTTT. As protein: CASSRGQGGTGELFF.